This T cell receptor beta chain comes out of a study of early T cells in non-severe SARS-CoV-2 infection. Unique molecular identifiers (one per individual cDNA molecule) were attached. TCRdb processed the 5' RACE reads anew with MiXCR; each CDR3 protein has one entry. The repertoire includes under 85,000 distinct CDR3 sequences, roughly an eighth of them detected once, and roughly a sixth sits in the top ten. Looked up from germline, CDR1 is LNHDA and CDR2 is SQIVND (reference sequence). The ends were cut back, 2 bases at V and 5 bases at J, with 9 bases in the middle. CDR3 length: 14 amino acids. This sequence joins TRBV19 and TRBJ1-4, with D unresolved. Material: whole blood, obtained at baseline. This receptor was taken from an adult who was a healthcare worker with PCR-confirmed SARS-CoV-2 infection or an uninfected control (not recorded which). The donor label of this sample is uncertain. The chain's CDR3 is CASSIRQSNEKLFF. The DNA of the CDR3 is TGTGCCAGTAGTATACGCCAGTCAAATGAAAAACTGTTTTTT. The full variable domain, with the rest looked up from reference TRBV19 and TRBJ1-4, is DGGITQSPKYLFRKEGQNVTLSCEQNLNHDAMYWYRQDPGQGLRLIYYSQIVNDFQKGDIAEGYSVSREKKESFPLTVTSAQKNPTAFYLCASSIRQSNEKLFFGSGTQLSVL.